This T cell receptor beta chain was captured by sequencing in a study of blood T cells in healthy people across ages. Whole-study findings and limits: What prevented conclusive comparison of naive and antigen-experienced cells was that PBMCs were unsorted.

CDR3 length: 17 residues. Trimming cost V 6 bases and J 4 bases, with 24 bases left between them. This clonotype was seen a few times. Its specificity is unknown. Isolated PBMCs totaled at least 7 million in each sample. It was with a sample-barcoded 5' primer and a J-beta primer mix that a second PCR of roughly 7 to 12 cycles was run. Every cDNA was tagged by a template-switch adaptor with 12 random nucleotides. The yield of each sample was at least 2.5 million CDR3-containing paired-end reads. MiXCR was run by TCRdb on the 5' RACE reads, yielding one entry per CDR3 protein. The repertoire holds about a million distinct CDR3 sequences, 51% seen once, with 20% to 25% in the top ten.

The origin of this receptor is a woman in her sixties or seventies in good health. The chain has TRBV12-3 or TRBV12-4 and TRBJ1-1, with D hard to call. Sequences were obtained from blood. CDR3 nucleotide sequence: TGTGCCAGCAGCCCCCGTCAGACCCACATATCGGCCACTGAAGCTTTCTTT. This sequence encodes CASSPRQTHISATEAFF.